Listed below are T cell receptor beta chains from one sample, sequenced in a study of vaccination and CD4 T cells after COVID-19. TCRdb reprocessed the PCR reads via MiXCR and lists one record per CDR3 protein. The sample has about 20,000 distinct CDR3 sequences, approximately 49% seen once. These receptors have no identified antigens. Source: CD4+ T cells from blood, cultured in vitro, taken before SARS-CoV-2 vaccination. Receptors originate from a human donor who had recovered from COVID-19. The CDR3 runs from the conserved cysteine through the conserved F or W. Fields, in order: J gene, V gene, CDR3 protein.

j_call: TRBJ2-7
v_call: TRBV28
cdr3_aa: CASSLYRDLYEQYF

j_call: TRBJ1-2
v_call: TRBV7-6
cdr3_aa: CASSPLGGDYGYTF

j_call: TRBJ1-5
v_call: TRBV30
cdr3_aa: CAWRGQASNQPQHF

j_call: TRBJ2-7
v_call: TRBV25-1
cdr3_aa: CASSPANRGSYEQYF

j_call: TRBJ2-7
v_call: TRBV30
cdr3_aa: CAWNADSSYEQYF

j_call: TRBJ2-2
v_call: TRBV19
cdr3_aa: CASISGLGTANTGELFF

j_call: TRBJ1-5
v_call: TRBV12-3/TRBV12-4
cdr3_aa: CASSWQGGNQPQHF

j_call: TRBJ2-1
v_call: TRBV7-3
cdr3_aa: CASSLTTSGALEQFF

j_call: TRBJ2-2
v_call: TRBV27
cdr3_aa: CASSFSRSTGELFF

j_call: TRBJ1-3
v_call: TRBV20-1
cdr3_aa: CSARPGQGIGNTIYF

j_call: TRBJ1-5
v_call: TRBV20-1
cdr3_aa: CSAGQYSNQPQHF

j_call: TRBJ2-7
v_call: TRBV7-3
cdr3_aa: CASGPGGLAGSYEQYF

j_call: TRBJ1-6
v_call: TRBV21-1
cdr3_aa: CASSKGTPYNSPLHF

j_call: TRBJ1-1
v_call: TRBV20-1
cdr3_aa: CSAGLQGAYTEAFF

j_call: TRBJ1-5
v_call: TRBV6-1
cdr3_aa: CASSEGGVQPQHF

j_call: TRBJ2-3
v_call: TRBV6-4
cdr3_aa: CASSDTGVLAGGFRTFTDTQYF

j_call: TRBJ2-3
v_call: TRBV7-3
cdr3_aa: CASSSTSADTQYF

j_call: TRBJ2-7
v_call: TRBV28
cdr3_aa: CASSFLRTVVDEQYF

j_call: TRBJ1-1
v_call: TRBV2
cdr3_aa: CASRKQGLGDTEAFF

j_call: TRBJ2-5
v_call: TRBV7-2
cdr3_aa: CASSLGGLARETQYF

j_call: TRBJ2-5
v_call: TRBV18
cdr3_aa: CASSLDSQETQYF

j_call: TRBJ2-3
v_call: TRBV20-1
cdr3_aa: CSARRSGRGTDTQYF

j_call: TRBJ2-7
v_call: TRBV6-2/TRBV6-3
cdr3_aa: CASSYLGTSYEQYF

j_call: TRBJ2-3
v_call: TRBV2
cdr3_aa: CASSYTPDTQYF

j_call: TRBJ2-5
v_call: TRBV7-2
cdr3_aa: CASSLVSQETQYF

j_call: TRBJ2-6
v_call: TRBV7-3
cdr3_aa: CASSFSSRGLRLSGANVLTF

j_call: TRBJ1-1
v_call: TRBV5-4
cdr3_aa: CASRGGVDTEAFF

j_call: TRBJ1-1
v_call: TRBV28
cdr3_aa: CASSGYTEAFF

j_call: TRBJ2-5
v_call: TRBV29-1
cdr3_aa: CSVPTGAETQYF

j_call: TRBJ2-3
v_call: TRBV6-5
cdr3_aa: CASSYPHGQGTTDTQYF

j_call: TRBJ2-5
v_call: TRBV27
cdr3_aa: CASSLKYLAGGRETQYF

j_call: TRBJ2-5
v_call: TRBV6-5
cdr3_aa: CASSYSFTGGETQYF

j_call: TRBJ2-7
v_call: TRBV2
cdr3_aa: CASAPTAGGEQYF

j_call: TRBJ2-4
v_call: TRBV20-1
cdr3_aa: CSARLAGESKNIQYF

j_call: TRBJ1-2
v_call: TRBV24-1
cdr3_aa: CATSDGGVGYTF

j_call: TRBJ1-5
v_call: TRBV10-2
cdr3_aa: CASSPALGFYSNQPQHF

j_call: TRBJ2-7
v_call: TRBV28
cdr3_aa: CASKRDLPYEQYF

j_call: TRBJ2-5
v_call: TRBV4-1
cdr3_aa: CASSQYPETQYF

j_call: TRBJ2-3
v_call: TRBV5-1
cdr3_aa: CASSYRTVTPTSTDTQYF

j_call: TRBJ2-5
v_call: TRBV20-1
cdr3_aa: CSARPPGKETQYF

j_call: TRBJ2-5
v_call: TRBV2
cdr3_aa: CASRKLPLETQYF

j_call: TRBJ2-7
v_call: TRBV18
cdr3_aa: CASSPWALAGSEQYF

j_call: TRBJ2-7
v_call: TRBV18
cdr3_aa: CASSRPGQYEQYF

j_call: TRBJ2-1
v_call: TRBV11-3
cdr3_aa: CASSQVAGHNEQFF

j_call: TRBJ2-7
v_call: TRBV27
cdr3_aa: CASSPRTGSYSYEQYF

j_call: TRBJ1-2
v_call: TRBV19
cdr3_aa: CASSKAGIHGYTF

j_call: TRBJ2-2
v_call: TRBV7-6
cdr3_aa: CASSSRTDSNTGELFF

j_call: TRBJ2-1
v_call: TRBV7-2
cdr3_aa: CASSFHNEQFF

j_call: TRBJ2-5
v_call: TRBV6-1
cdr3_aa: CASSEGDQETQYF

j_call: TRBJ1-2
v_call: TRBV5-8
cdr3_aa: CASSRMWGIYGYTF

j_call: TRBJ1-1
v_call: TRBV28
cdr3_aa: CASSWAGNTEAFF

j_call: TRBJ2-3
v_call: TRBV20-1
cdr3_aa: CSARGSRGLGWDTQYF

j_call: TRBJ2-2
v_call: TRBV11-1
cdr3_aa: CASSLSVTGELFF